These 5 T cell receptor beta chains share one sample of origin, sequenced in a study of T cells in Graves' hyperthyroidism and ophthalmopathy. Researchers took RNA transcripts and amplified the TCR beta CDR3 regions from them. The study used the HTBI primer set for a first-round RT-PCR of the TCR CDR3. MiXCR, run by TCRdb on the multiplex PCR reads, gives a single entry per CDR3 protein. The sample shows 490,000 or so distinct CDR3 sequences, roughly 23% of them seen only once. The sequenced material came from blood. These receptors all come from an older woman with Graves' ophthalmopathy.

This clonotype has a handful of counts. The chain employs TRBV6-1 and TRBJ1-2, with 9 bases aligning to TRBD1. CDR3 length: 19 amino acids. Germline V lookup: CDR1 MNHNS, CDR2 SASEGT. V lost 6 bases to trimming and J lost 5 bases; unmatched junction nucleotides: 22. CDR3 in DNA: TGTGCCAGCAGCCCAAGCCTAATGGGACAGGGAGTAGTATGGTATGGCTACACCTTC. The encoded protein is CASSPSLMGQGVVWYGYTF.

The chain combines TRBV20-1 with TRBJ1-1; 7 bases line up with TRBD1. Germline loops: CDR1 DFQATT, CDR2 SNEGSKA (reference sequence). CDR3 length equals 14 residues. J lost 2 bases, V lost 2 bases, and 5 bases had no gene match. The CDR3 spells CSARPGQINTEAFF. In DNA, the CDR3 is TGCAGTGCTAGACCGGGACAGATAAACACTGAAGCTTTCTTT.

This clonotype occurred a few times. V and J are TRBV7-2 and TRBJ2-7; 7 nucleotides line up with TRBD2. The CDR3 length is 14 residues. With V trimmed by 4 bases and J by 1 base, 4 bases remained unmatched. The V gene's germline CDR1 is SGHTA and CDR2 FQGNSA. Here the CDR3 reads CASSSGLFSYEQYF. DNA of the CDR3: TGTGCCAGCAGCTCGGGACTATTTTCCTACGAGCAGTACTTC.

The table lists this clonotype with a few counts. V gene TRBV7-2 combines with J gene TRBJ2-4; TRBD2 agrees at 11 bases. V trimming: 2 bases; J trimming: 6 bases; junction bases outside the gene matches: 0. The CDR3 length is 14 residues. CDR1 and CDR2 (germline): SGHTA, FQGNSA. The chain's CDR3 is CASSLTSGRNIQYF. CDR3 DNA sequence: TGTGCCAGCAGCTTAACTAGCGGGAGAAACATTCAGTACTTC. The full variable domain, with the rest looked up from reference TRBV7-2 and TRBJ2-4, is GAGVSQSPSNKVTEKGKDVELRCDPISGHTALYWYRQSLGQGLEFLIYFQGNSAPDKSGLPSDRFSAERTGGSVSTLTIQRTQQEDSAVYLCASSLTSGRNIQYFGAGTRLSVL.

This clonotype was observed many times. The genes are TRBV18 and TRBJ2-7; 10 bases are shared with TRBD1. Germline CDR1 is KGHSH and CDR2 is LQKENI. This CDR3 is built from 14 residues. The V gene end was trimmed by 3 bases and the J gene end by 1 base; junction bases not matched to a gene: 0. The CDR3 region has the DNA TGTGCCAGCTCACCGGGACAGGGGTCCTACGAGCAGTACTTC. As protein: CASSPGQGSYEQYF.